This T cell receptor beta chain was observed in a study of OX40 agonist ivuxolimab in advanced cancers. Overall study: The eligibility criteria allowed prior anti-PD-1, anti-PD-L1 or anti-CTLA-4 therapy, and about 40% had some. Study-level points and caveats: The study observed clonal expansion of CD4+ and CD8+ blood T cells by week 6 at 0.1 to 3.0 mg/kg.

A word on this clone: Its antigen is unknown.

Sequencing used immunoSEQ multiplex PCR; TCRdb keeps in-frame clones, though not all of them. The sample carries some 19,000 clones, around four fifths recorded once. Germline V gene lookup returns CDR1 SGHVS and CDR2 FQNEAQ. The CDR3 covers 15 residues. After removal of 5 bases from V and 2 bases from J, the junction contained 3 bases not matched to a gene. This receptor was identified in an adult with an advanced solid tumor such as melanoma, head and neck, liver or kidney cancer. The rearrangement links TRBV7-8 to TRBJ2-1, with 10 nucleotides matching TRBD2. This sample comprised CD4+ or CD8+ T cells sorted from blood, obtained in a trial of the OX40 agonist ivuxolimab. CDR3 region: CASSLTSGPYNEQFF. CDR3 bases: TGTGCCAGCAGCCTGACTAGCGGGCCCTACAATGAGCAGTTCTTC.